Listed below are T cell receptor beta chains from one sample, sequenced in a study of blood T cell repertoires in COVID-19. The protocol was immunoSEQ multiplex PCR, while the TCRdb copy is restricted to in-frame clones and leaves out a portion. Of 400,000 to 500,000 clones detected, 86% appear once; the ten largest clones hold 1.4%. The sample comprised peripheral blood. The receptors derive from a young woman with active or convalescent COVID-19. The CDR3 runs from the conserved cysteine through the conserved F or W. The D gene is left open where the match is weak. Part of the rows lack a size; the others show once, few, many or a class for expanded clones.

-	TRBV6-2/TRBV6-3	TRBD1	TRBJ2-7	CASSGTDYEQYF	TGTGCCAGCAGTGGGACAGATTACGAGCAGTACTTC
once	TRBV5-4	TRBD1	TRBJ2-7	CASSLTGGYEQYF	TGTGCCAGCAGCTTGACAGGGGGCTACGAGCAGTACTTC
-	TRBV5-1	TRBD2	TRBJ2-1	CASSFQGRDNEQFF	TGCGCCAGCAGCTTCCAAGGGAGGGACAATGAGCAGTTCTTC
-	TRBV5-1	-	TRBJ2-7	CASSLPATYEQYF	TGCGCCAGCAGCTTGCCCGCTACCTACGAGCAGTACTTC
few	TRBV10-3	TRBD1	TRBJ1-1	CAIRRTGGGLDTEAFF	TGTGCCATCAGGAGAACAGGGGGCGGATTGGACACTGAAGCTTTCTTT
once	TRBV5-4	TRBD1	TRBJ2-2	CASRHGTGVTGELFF	TGTGCCAGCAGACACGGGACAGGGGTCACCGGGGAGCTGTTTTTT
-	TRBV5-1	TRBD2	TRBJ2-3	CASSLGASGREYPSTDTQYF	TGCGCCAGCAGCTTGGGCGCTAGCGGGAGGGAATACCCTAGCACAGATACGCAGTATTTT
-	TRBV19	-	TRBJ2-4	CASSIEATLAKNIQYF	TGTGCCAGTAGTATAGAGGCCACCCTAGCCAAAAACATTCAGTACTTC
-	TRBV2	TRBD2	TRBJ2-1	CASRVSESSGGIYNEQFF	TGTGCCAGCAGGGTATCGGAGTCTAGCGGGGGGATATACAATGAGCAGTTCTTC
-	TRBV11-2	-	TRBJ1-1	CASSLVYTVYTEAFF	TGTGCCAGCAGCTTAGTTTACACAGTCTACACTGAAGCTTTCTTT
-	TRBV19	-	TRBJ1-1	CASSMEGWNTEAFF	TGTGCCAGTAGTATGGAGGGGTGGAACACTGAAGCTTTCTTT
-	TRBV2	-	TRBJ2-5	CASRPESETQYF	TGTGCCAGCAGACCGGAGTCCGAGACCCAGTACTTC
few	TRBV14	-	TRBJ1-1	CASSQRRGWDTEAFF	TGTGCCAGCAGCCAAAGACGGGGGTGGGACACTGAAGCTTTCTTT
-	TRBV3-1/TRBV3-2	TRBD1	TRBJ1-4	CASSQATGTSGNEKLFF	TGTGCCAGCAGCCAAGCGACAGGGACCTCAGGAAATGAAAAACTGTTTTTT
-	TRBV27	-	TRBJ1-5	CAISRAGGDNQPQHF	TGTGCCATTAGTCGGGCGGGGGGGGACAATCAGCCCCAGCATTTT
-	TRBV29-1	-	TRBJ1-3	CSVGEGLSGNTIYF	TGCAGCGTTGGCGAGGGCCTCTCTGGAAACACCATATATTTT
-	TRBV27	-	TRBJ1-2	CASSLFGWAGGGYTF	TGTGCCAGCAGTTTATTCGGTTGGGCAGGAGGGGGCTACACCTTC
-	TRBV23-1	-	TRBJ2-7	CASRRRGGSHEQYF	TGCGCCAGCCGGCGACGTGGGGGGTCCCACGAGCAGTACTTC
-	TRBV11-2	TRBD1	TRBJ2-1	CASSPTGTASSYNEQFF	TGTGCCAGCAGCCCTACCGGGACAGCTAGCTCCTACAATGAGCAGTTCTTC
-	TRBV19	-	TRBJ1-4	CASSTLTGTSEKLFF	TGTGCCAGTAGTACCCTGACAGGTACCTCCGAAAAACTGTTTTTT
-	TRBV5-4	-	TRBJ2-1	CASSPGRGSYNEQFF	TGTGCCAGCAGCCCGGGCAGGGGATCCTACAATGAGCAGTTCTTC
-	TRBV3-1/TRBV3-2	-	TRBJ1-1	CASSQAPGMNTEAFF	TGTGCCAGCAGCCAAGCCCCGGGGATGAACACTGAAGCTTTCTTT
-	TRBV10-2	TRBD2	TRBJ2-7	CASSPSGGSYEQYF	TGCGCCAGCAGTCCTAGCGGGGGGTCCTACGAGCAGTACTTC
-	TRBV11-2	TRBD2	TRBJ2-7	CASSLVGGRGDDEQYF	TGTGCCAGCAGCTTAGTGGGCGGGAGAGGTGACGACGAGCAGTACTTC
-	TRBV10-2	TRBD2	TRBJ2-1	CASTVGMSGRANEQFF	TGCGCCAGCACGGTGGGAATGAGCGGGAGGGCCAATGAGCAGTTCTTC
-	TRBV19	TRBD1	TRBJ1-3	CASSIQGAQSGNTIYF	TGTGCCAGTAGTATCCAGGGGGCGCAGTCTGGAAACACCATATATTTT
once	TRBV27	TRBD2	TRBJ2-3	CASRAGTSGSTDTQYF	TGTGCCAGCAGAGCAGGGACTAGCGGAAGCACAGATACGCAGTATTTT
-	TRBV5-1	TRBD1	TRBJ2-7	CASSIGTVVYEQYF	TGCGCCAGCAGCATAGGGACAGTAGTCTACGAGCAGTACTTC
-	TRBV6-5	TRBD2	TRBJ2-3	CASSYELAGGTDTQYF	TGTGCCAGCAGTTACGAACTAGCGGGAGGGACAGATACGCAGTATTTT